This T cell receptor (beta chain) derives from a study of spatial heterogeneity in lung cancer. Whole-study results and caveats: Expanded intratumoral alpha and beta TCR counts tracked tumor mutation counts.

Using its own MiXCR run on the 5' RACE reads, TCRdb lists one record per CDR3 protein. The sample lists around 19,000 distinct CDR3 sequences; around a sixth were seen once. Per germline, CDR1 SGHRS and CDR2 YFSETQ. The CDR3 contains 13 residues. Trimming shortened V by 1 base and J by 4 bases, and 5 bases separated the two germline ends. In its sample, this clonotype was seen a few times. Its target is unknown. Time point described: sample taken at primary tumor resection. The TCR sequence derives from a female donor with early-stage non-small cell lung cancer. The sample in question was lung tumor tissue, obtained at surgery. The chain is built from TRBV5-1 and TRBJ2-2; D uncertain. The CDR3 loop is CASSLYVTGELFF. The DNA of the CDR3 is TGCGCCAGCAGCTTGTACGTCACCGGGGAGCTGTTTTTT.